The next 5 T cell receptor beta chains were all read from a single sample in a study of blood T cell repertoires in COVID-19. Sequenced by immunoSEQ multiplex PCR; TCRdb stores in-frame clones only, minus some. This repertoire shows about 200,000 clones, about 88% found once; its top ten account for 1.6%. The sequenced material came from peripheral blood. Source of these receptors: a man between 18 and 29 years old with active or convalescent COVID-19.

This clone was seen only once. The chain couples TRBV2 to TRBJ2-5; D ambiguous. CDR1 is SNHLY, CDR2 FYNNEI, per germline. With 3 bases removed from V and 2 bases from J, the gap between germline ends came to 4 bases. This CDR3 is 12 amino acids long. Written as DNA, the CDR3 is TGTGCCAGCAGTGAGGAGCAAGAGACCCAGTACTTC. This sequence encodes CASSEEQETQYF.

The chain combines TRBV7-9 with TRBJ2-3; TRBD2 agrees at 11 bases. The CDR3 is 16 residues long. CDR1 and CDR2 from the germline V gene are SEHNR and FQNEAQ (reference sequence). The ends lost 5 bases at V and 3 bases at J; junction bases unmatched: 7. Here the CDR3 DNA reads TGTGCCAGCAGCATATCTAGCGGGGGGCTTACAGATACGCAGTATTTT. Translated: CASSISSGGLTDTQYF.

V is TRBV19 and J is TRBJ2-1, with a tentative D call TRBD2 (5 bases). Trimming shortened V by 3 bases and J by 8 bases, and 17 bases separated the two germline ends. Germline CDR1 and CDR2: LNHDA and SQIVND (reference sequence). The CDR3 length is 15 residues. CDR3 sequence: CASSISSGDRDEQFF. CDR3 nucleotide sequence: TGTGCCAGTAGTATCTCCAGCGGCGACCGGGATGAGCAGTTCTTC. The variable domain in full, completed from reference TRBV19 and TRBJ2-1, reads DGGITQSPKYLFRKEGQNVTLSCEQNLNHDAMYWYRQDPGQGLRLIYYSQIVNDFQKGDIAEGYSVSREKKESFPLTVTSAQKNPTAFYLCASSISSGDRDEQFFGPGTRLTVL.

V gene TRBV3-1 (or the pseudogene TRBV3-2) combines with J gene TRBJ2-7, with 9 bases identical to TRBD2. With 0 bases clipped from V and 0 bases from J, the junction kept 15 bases outside the gene matches. Per the germline V gene, CDR1 is LGHDT and CDR2 is YNNKEL (reference sequence). CDR3 length: 20 amino acids. In nucleotides, the CDR3 is TGTGCCAGCAGCCAAGAAGGGGGGCGACCACTAGCGGGCCACTCCTACGAGCAGTACTTC. It encodes CASSQEGGRPLAGHSYEQYF.

The sample holds a few counts of this clone. Other nucleotide sequences from this sample produce the same CDR3. This sequence joins TRBV12-5 and TRBJ1-6; D uncertain. Trimming removed 4 bases from V and 0 bases from J, with 10 bases in between. The CDR3 extends over 16 amino acids. The germline V gene encodes CDR1 LGHNT and CDR2 FRNRAP. CDR3 nucleotide sequence: TGTGCTAGTGGTTCAACGGGGAGCTCCTATAATTCACCCCTCCACTTT. This gives the protein CASGSTGSSYNSPLHF.